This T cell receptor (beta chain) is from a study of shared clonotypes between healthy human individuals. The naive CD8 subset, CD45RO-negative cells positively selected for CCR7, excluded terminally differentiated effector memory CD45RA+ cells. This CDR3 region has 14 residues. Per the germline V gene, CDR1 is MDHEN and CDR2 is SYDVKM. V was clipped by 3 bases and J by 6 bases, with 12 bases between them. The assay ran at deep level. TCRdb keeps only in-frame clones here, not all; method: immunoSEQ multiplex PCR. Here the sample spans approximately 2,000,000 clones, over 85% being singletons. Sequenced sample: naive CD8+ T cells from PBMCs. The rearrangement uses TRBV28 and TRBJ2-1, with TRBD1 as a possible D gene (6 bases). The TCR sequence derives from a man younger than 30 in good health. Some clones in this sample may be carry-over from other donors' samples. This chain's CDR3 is CASSFLTGSNEQFF. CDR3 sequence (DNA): TGTGCCAGCAGTTTCCTTACAGGGTCCAATGAGCAGTTCTTC.